This TCR beta chain was sequenced in a study of blood T cell repertoires in COVID-19. Study background: Samples representing acute and convalescent COVID-19 were sourced from the United States, Italy and Spain. Sample material is recorded as cDNA or gDNA derived from T cells, B-cell-depleted T cells, or PBMCs.

In the original processing: For nucleated cells, counts were estimated from reference gene primer amplification. Sequenced by immunoSEQ multiplex PCR; TCRdb stores in-frame clones only, minus some. V and J calls and clone size follow that table, whereas D and trimming were derived from the DNA. This table has about 69,000 clones, around 85% appearing once. The CDR3 is 17 amino acids. V lost 4 bases, J lost 0 bases, and 8 bases stayed unmatched. CDR1 is MNHNS and CDR2 is SASEGT in the germline V gene. The receptor's source is a man aged 35-49 years with COVID-19, enrolled during active disease. The specimen sequenced was peripheral blood. This chain connects TRBV6-1 to TRBJ1-1; 10 nucleotides align to TRBD1. CDR3 sequence reads: CASSGRDRGSVNTEAFF. The CDR3 bases are TGTGCCAGCAGTGGCCGGGACAGGGGCAGTGTGAACACTGAAGCTTTCTTT.